These T cell receptor beta chains were read from a single sample in a study of OX40 agonist ivuxolimab in advanced cancers. Using immunoSEQ multiplex PCR, the repertoire was profiled, and TCRdb retains in-frame clones only, with some absent. The sample carries around 20,000 clones, about 88% recorded once. Specimen: CD4+ or CD8+ T cells sorted from blood, collected in a trial of the OX40 agonist ivuxolimab. The receptors originated from an adult with an advanced solid tumor such as melanoma, head and neck, liver or kidney cancer. Each CDR3 is given with its conserved first and last residue. D genes are given only for firm matches. Clone size is shown for a subset of rows, as once, few, many or a class of expanded clone.

abundance	d_gene	j_gene	v_gene	CDR3aa	CDR3nt
.	.	TRBJ2-7	TRBV21-1	CASSKDRDRSYEQYF	TGTGCCAGCAGCAAGGACCGGGACAGATCCTACGAGCAGTACTTC
.	TRBD2	TRBJ2-1	TRBV11-2	CASSQTWERGFNEQFF	TGTGCCAGCAGCCAAACATGGGAGCGGGGGTTCAATGAGCAGTTCTTC
.	.	TRBJ2-7	TRBV5-4	CASSLFSDEQYF	TGTGCCAGCAGCTTGTTCTCAGACGAGCAGTACTTC
.	.	TRBJ1-1	TRBV7-9	CASSFPRVNTEAFF	TGTGCCAGCAGCTTTCCCAGGGTCAACACTGAAGCTTTCTTT
once	TRBD1	TRBJ2-3	TRBV5-1	CASTFQGADTQYF	TGCGCCAGCACTTTCCAGGGGGCAGATACGCAGTATTTT
.	TRBD1	TRBJ2-7	TRBV28	CASRPGGQGTSYEQYF	TGTGCCAGCAGGCCCGGGGGACAGGGGACGTCCTACGAGCAGTACTTC
.	TRBD1	TRBJ2-2	TRBV28	CAVWDRGTGELFF	TGTGCCGTATGGGACAGGGGCACCGGGGAGCTGTTTTTT
.	TRBD1	TRBJ1-5	TRBV4-2	CASSPEDRRDLGQPQHF	TGTGCCAGCAGCCCCGAGGACAGGAGAGACTTGGGTCAGCCCCAGCATTTT
.	TRBD1	TRBJ2-5	TRBV19	CASSDKTGLETQYF	TGTGCCAGTAGTGACAAGACAGGGTTGGAGACCCAGTACTTC
once	TRBD2	TRBJ2-1	TRBV6-1	CASSPLAGGYNEQFF	TGTGCCAGCAGTCCACTAGCGGGAGGATACAATGAGCAGTTCTTC
.	.	TRBJ2-7	TRBV18	CASSPPQLASYEQYF	TGTGCCAGCTCACCACCCCAGTTAGCTTCCTACGAGCAGTACTTC
.	TRBD1	TRBJ1-3	TRBV6-6	CASSGTASGNTIYF	TGTGCCAGCAGCGGGACAGCGTCTGGAAACACCATATATTTT
.	.	TRBJ2-7	TRBV14	CASSQVSGYEQYF	TGTGCCAGCAGCCAAGTTTCAGGCTACGAGCAGTACTTC
.	TRBD2	TRBJ2-1	TRBV7-2	CASSPGLAVWNEQFF	TGTGCCAGCAGCCCGGGACTAGCGGTCTGGAATGAGCAGTTCTTC
.	.	TRBJ2-5	TRBV18	CASSPQETQYF	TGTGCCAGCTCCCCACAAGAGACCCAGTACTTC
.	TRBD1	TRBJ2-5	TRBV6-1	CASSTRTGGMETQYF	TGTGCCAGCAGTACTCGGACAGGGGGCATGGAGACCCAGTACTTC
few	.	TRBJ1-6	TRBV7-2	CASSHRVGNSPLHF	TGTGCCAGCAGCCATAGGGTAGGCAATTCACCCCTCCACTTT
.	.	TRBJ1-6	TRBV11-2	CASSLNSDSPLHF	TGTGCCAGCAGCTTGAACTCCGATTCACCCCTCCACTTT
.	TRBD1	TRBJ1-2	TRBV18	CASSPGQGLYGYTF	TGTGCCAGCTCACCCGGACAGGGCCTCTATGGCTACACCTTC
.	TRBD1	TRBJ1-1	TRBV19	CASRDREKITEAFF	TGTGCCAGCCGGGACAGGGAGAAAATCACTGAAGCTTTCTTT
.	TRBD2	TRBJ2-3	TRBV5-4	CASSLEFPSGKGGTDTQYF	TGTGCCAGCAGCTTGGAGTTTCCGAGCGGGAAGGGTGGGACAGATACGCAGTATTTT
.	TRBD1	TRBJ1-5	TRBV2	CASSRDRGVQPQHF	TGTGCCAGCAGTAGAGACAGGGGGGTTCAGCCCCAGCATTTT
.	TRBD1	TRBJ1-1	TRBV10-1	CASKTDRVGTEAFF	TGCGCCAGCAAGACGGACAGGGTGGGAACTGAAGCTTTCTTT
few	.	TRBJ1-1	TRBV28	CASSLGGNRGTEAFF	TGTGCCAGCAGTTTAGGAGGGAACCGGGGTACTGAAGCTTTCTTT
.	.	TRBJ2-1	TRBV6-5	CASTAQQNSYNEQFF	TGTGCCAGCACCGCCCAGCAGAACTCCTACAATGAGCAGTTCTTC
.	.	TRBJ1-1	TRBV6-6	CASSYSTKNTEAFF	TGTGCCAGCAGTTACTCGACCAAGAACACTGAAGCTTTCTTT
.	TRBD2	TRBJ2-6	TRBV30	CAWSFGAGISGANVLTF	TGTGCCTGGTCCTTCGGAGCGGGAATATCTGGGGCCAACGTCCTGACTTTC
.	.	TRBJ2-3	TRBV30	CAWSASKDSTDTQYF	TGTGCCTGGAGTGCTTCGAAGGATAGCACAGATACGCAGTATTTT
.	TRBD1	TRBJ2-7	TRBV7-9	CASSLTGVRYEQYF	TGTGCCAGCAGCTTGACAGGGGTTCGCTACGAGCAGTACTTC
.	.	TRBJ2-1	TRBV5-1	CASSLEGRVGVDEQFF	TGCGCCAGCAGCTTGGAGGGCAGGGTTGGTGTCGATGAGCAGTTCTTC
.	.	TRBJ1-2	TRBV5-4	CASSLNRGDYGYTF	TGTGCCAGCAGCTTGAATAGGGGAGACTATGGCTACACCTTC
.	TRBD1	TRBJ2-3	TRBV7-9	CASSLGYQTGLDTQYF	TGTGCCAGCAGCTTAGGCTACCAGACAGGGCTAGATACGCAGTATTTT